This TCR beta chain emerged from a study of Graves' ophthalmopathy and Graves' hyperthyroidism (dated by TCRdb to the late 2010s). The study in broad terms: Peripheral blood was collected before any treatment was given, at the time of initial diagnosis. In total, approximately 140 blood samples were TCR-sequenced: 40 to 45 ophthalmopathy, 75 hyperthyroidism and roughly 17 hyperthyroidism-to-ophthalmopathy patients. The independent validation cohort included about 19 hyperthyroidism patients plus 17 patients who later progressed from hyperthyroidism to ophthalmopathy. To explore V-J signatures that separate ophthalmopathy from hyperthyroidism, a discovery set of fewer than 110 patients was enrolled, consisting of about 43 with ophthalmopathy and roughly 57 with stable hyperthyroidism. The roughly 100 discovery patients were randomly divided into training and test sets at a 7:3 ratio. T-cell repertoires of thyroid tissue and blood were compared in over five hyperthyroidism patients. After sampling, hyperthyroidism patients received methimazole starting at 30 mg daily, and ophthalmopathy patients received high-dose intravenous methylprednisolone. The study used signatures of the TCR beta repertoire to tell Graves' ophthalmopathy apart from Graves' hyperthyroidism and to predict which patients would progress to ophthalmopathy.

This clonotype was counted ten times or more. No cognate antigen has been identified for it. No much larger clone exists at a distance of one base, and base qualities are not known. Hyperthyroidism was considered stable if no progression to ophthalmopathy occurred within 18 months of follow-up. Patients with hyperthyroidism were aged 18 to 65 years, had been newly diagnosed, and had a disease duration of less than 2 months. Anyone with other autoimmune diseases, uncontrolled infections, pregnancy or lactation was excluded from the study. Clinical symptoms, serum thyroxine, TRAb, thyroid ultrasound and orbital computed tomography formed the basis of the diagnosis. Using Ficoll-Paque density gradient centrifugation, PBMCs were isolated from about 9.2 ml of fresh peripheral blood. Total RNA was extracted using Trizol reagent, and RNA quality was checked on an Agilent 2100 Bioanalyzer. The CDR3 runs 14 residues from the cysteine to the phenylalanine. Here the CDR3 DNA is all that survives: 42 bases in frame from base 1. V has 6 bases trimmed and J has 5 bases trimmed; junction bases matching no gene number 12. Via the germline V gene (reference sequence), CDR1 is DFQATT and CDR2 SNEGSKA.

TCR beta CDR3 regions were amplified from RNA transcripts for repertoire sequencing. A first-round RT-PCR used HTBI primers with the Qiagen OneStep RT-PCR kit, followed by a second-round multiplex PCR, size selection and purification. Libraries were sequenced on an Illumina HiSeq2000 using paired-end 100 bp reads. The study's own analysis went as follows. SOAPnuke was used to process the reads, removing any read that contained adapters or uncalled bases, had a mean Phred below 15, or lacked an exact match to the constant primer or identifier. COPE v1.2.5 was used to merge the high-quality paired reads. Each unique nucleotide sequence was treated as a clonotype, and MiTCR v1.1 was used to align the clonotypes to the IMGT TRB V, D and J references. Analysis was restricted to V-J combinations with a frequency above 0.0001, which covered 99.2% of repertoires. For each V-J combination, a TCR clonal expansion and chaos score was defined as F50 clonal expansion divided by the chaos observed in the TCRdist matrix. Features were reduced by Welch's t-statistics and random forest to over 10 V-J combinations, which fed a naive Bayes classifier. The Morisita-Horn index was used to measure how similar the thyroid and blood repertoires were. Using fastp trimming at Q25 and MiXCR clonotype assembly, TCRdb reanalyzed the public sequencing data and kept in-frame beta chains. A single entry per CDR3 protein holds the most common genes and DNA from its merged rows. TCRdb's processing, not the authors', yielded these V and J calls. Counted in this sample were just over 600,000 distinct CDR3 sequences; approximately 22% of them appeared once. The ten biggest clones cover roughly 6.9% of the sample.

Study-level results and caveats: Most of the expanded thyroid clonotypes with a frequency above 0.001 were also detected in blood, and it was suggested that the thyroid immune response may be reflected by blood repertoires. In cross-validation, the 13-signature model distinguished ophthalmopathy from stable hyperthyroidism with less than 90% sensitivity and roughly 84% specificity, while in the test set the corresponding values were roughly 80% and 75%. In validation, the model predicted ophthalmopathy progression with more than 55% sensitivity and 72.22% specificity; more than ten predicted patients were CT-confirmed with GO in a median of about 7.1 months. Sample size was not predetermined statistically, and investigators were not blinded to group allocation.

The chain is assembled from TRBV20-1 and TRBJ1-2; TRBD1 matches 7 bases in the middle. The clonotype was recovered from a woman under 30 with stable Graves' hyperthyroidism. Some clones in this sample may be carry-over from other donors' samples. Donor details come from another sample of the same person, matched by shared clones. The sample consisted of peripheral blood. The CDR3 amino acid sequence is: CSARTGDVYYGYTF. The sequence in DNA is TGCAGTGCCCGAACAGGGGACGTCTATTATGGCTACACCTTC.